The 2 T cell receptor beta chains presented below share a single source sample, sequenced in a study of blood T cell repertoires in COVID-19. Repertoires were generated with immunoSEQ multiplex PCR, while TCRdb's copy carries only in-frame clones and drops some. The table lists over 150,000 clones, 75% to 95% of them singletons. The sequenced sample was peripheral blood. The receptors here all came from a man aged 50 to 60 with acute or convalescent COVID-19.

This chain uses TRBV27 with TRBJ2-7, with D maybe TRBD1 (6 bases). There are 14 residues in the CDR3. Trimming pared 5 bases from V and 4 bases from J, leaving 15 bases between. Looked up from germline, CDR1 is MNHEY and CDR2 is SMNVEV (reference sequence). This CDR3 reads CASSPSGDHYEQYV. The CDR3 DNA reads TGTGCCAGCAGTCCATCAGGGGACCATTACGAGCAGTACGTC.

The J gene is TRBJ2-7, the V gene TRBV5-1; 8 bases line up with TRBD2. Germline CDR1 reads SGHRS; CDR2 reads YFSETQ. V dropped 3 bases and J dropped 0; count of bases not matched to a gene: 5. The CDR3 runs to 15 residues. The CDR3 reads CASSSVAGSSYEQYF. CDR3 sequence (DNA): TGCGCCAGCAGCTCGGTAGCGGGGAGCTCCTACGAGCAGTACTTC. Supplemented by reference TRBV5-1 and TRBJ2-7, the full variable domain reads KAGVTQTPRYLIKTRGQQVTLSCSPISGHRSVSWYQQTPGQGLQFLFEYFSETQRNKGNFPGRFSGRQFSNSRSEMNVSTLELGDSALYLCASSSVAGSSYEQYFGPGTRLTVT.